This T cell receptor beta chain was identified in a study of pediatric ulcerative colitis. As for the study in general: Disease was pancolitis in more than five and left-sided in two, histology-confirmed.

The survey-level immunoSEQ assay was used. Method: immunoSEQ multiplex PCR; TCRdb's copy keeps in-frame clones and lacks some. Of 30,000 to 45,000 clones listed, around four fifths were seen once; the top ten hold approximately 25%. This clone has a handful of counts. Its cognate antigen is unknown. The CDR3 is 17 residues long. J was trimmed by 2 bases and V by 4 bases; bases with no gene match: 12. Germline V gene lookup returns CDR1 SGHRS and CDR2 YFSETQ. General study points: Repertoires came from total lymphocyte DNA, not specific subsets. Ulcerative colitis patients shared more blood-rectal clones than controls.

The receptor was derived from a girl aged 5-17 years with moderate ulcerative colitis. The sequenced sample consisted of blood. The chain links TRBV5-1 to TRBJ2-3, with TRBD2 matching over 8 bases. CDR3 sequence: CASSGGLLAGNTDTQYF. The CDR3 DNA reads TGCGCCAGCAGCGGGGGGCTCCTAGCGGGCAACACAGATACGCAGTATTTT.